This TCR beta chain was identified in a study of blood T cells in healthy people across ages. Then a second PCR, running roughly 6 to 11 cycles, was carried out with a sample-barcoded 5' primer and a J-beta primer mix. Using its own MiXCR run on the 5' RACE reads, TCRdb lists one record per CDR3 protein. The profile shows about 1,500,000 distinct CDR3 sequences, roughly 27% of them singletons. In germline, CDR1 is MNHNS, CDR2 SASEGT. V gave up 3 bases and J gave up 1 base, with 10 bases separating them. The CDR3 loop spans 14 amino acids. Sequencing used blood. The gene calls are TRBV6-1 and TRBJ2-7; D call uncertain. This receptor was obtained from a woman aged 30 to 39 in good health. CDR3 in DNA: TGTGCCAGCAGTGATTCGGCTTTATCCTACGAGCAGTACTTC. Its protein is CASSDSALSYEQYF.